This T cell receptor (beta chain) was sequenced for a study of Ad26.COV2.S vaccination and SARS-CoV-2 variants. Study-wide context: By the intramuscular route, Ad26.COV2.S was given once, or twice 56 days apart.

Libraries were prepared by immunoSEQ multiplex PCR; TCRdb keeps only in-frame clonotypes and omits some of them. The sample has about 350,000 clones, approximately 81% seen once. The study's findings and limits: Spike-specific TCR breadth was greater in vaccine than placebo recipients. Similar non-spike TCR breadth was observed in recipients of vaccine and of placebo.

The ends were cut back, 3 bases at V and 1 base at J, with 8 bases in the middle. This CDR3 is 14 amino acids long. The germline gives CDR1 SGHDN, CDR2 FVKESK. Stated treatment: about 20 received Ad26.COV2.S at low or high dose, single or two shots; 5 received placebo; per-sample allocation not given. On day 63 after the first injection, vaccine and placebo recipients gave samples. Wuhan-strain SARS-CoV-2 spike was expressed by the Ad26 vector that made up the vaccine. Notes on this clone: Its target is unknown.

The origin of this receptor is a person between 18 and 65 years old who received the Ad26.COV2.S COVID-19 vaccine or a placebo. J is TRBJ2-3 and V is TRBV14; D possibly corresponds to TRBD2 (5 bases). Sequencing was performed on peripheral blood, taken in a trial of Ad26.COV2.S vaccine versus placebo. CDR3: CASSQISGTDTQYF. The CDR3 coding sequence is TGTGCCAGCAGCCAGATTAGCGGCACAGATACGCAGTATTTT. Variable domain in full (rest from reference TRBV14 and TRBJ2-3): EAGVTQFPSHSVIEKGQTVTLRCDPISGHDNLYWYRRVMGKEIKFLLHFVKESKQDESGMPNNRFLAERTGGTYSTLKVQPAELEDSGVYFCASSQISGTDTQYFGPGTRLTVL.